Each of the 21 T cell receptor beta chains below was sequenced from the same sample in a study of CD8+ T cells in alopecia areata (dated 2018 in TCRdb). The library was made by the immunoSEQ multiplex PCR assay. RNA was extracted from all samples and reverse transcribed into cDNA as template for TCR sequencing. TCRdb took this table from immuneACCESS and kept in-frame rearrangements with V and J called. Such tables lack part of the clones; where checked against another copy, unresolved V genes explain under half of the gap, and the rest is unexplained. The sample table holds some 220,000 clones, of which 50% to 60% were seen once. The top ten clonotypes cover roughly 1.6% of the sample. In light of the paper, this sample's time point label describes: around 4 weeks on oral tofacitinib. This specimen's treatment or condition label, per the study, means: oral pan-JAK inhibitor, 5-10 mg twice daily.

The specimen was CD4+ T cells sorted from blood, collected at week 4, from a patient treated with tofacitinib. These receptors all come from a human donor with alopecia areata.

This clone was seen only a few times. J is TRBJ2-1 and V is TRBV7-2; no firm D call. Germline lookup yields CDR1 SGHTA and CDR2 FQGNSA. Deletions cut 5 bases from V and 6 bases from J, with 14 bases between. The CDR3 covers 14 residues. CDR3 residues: CASSPSNGVNEQFF. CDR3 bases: TGTGCCAGCAGCCCAAGTAATGGGGTCAATGAGCAGTTCTTC.

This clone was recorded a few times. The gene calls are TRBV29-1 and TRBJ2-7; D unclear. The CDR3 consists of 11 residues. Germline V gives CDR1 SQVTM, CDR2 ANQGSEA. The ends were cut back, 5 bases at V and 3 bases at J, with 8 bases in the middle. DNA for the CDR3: TGCAGCGTTTTTTTAGGCTACGAGCAGTACTTC. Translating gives CSVFLGYEQYF.

The CDR3 DNA reads TGCAGCGTTGCCGAGTCCTACGAGCAGTACTTC. Translating it yields CSVAESYEQYF. The chain employs TRBV29-1 and TRBJ2-7, with D unresolved. Germline assignment: CDR1 SQVTM and CDR2 ANQGSEA. The CDR3 extends over 11 amino acids. V was pared by 4 bases and J by 1 base, with 5 bases between.

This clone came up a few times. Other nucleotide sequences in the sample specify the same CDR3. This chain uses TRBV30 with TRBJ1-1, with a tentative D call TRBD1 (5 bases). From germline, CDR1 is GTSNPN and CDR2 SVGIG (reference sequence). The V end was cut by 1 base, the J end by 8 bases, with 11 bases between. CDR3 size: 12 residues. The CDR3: CAWSGQGTEAFF. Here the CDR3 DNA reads TGTGCCTGGAGTGGGCAGGGAACCGAAGCTTTCTTT.

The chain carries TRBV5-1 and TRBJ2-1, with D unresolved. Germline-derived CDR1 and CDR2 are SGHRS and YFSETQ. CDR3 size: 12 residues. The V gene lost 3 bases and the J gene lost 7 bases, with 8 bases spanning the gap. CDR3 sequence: CASSYDSNEQFF. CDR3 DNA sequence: TGCGCCAGCAGCTATGACTCAAATGAGCAGTTCTTC.

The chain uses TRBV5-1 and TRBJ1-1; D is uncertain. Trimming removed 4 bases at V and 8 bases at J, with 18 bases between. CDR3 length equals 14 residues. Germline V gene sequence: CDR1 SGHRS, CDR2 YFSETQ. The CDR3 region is CASSIDPRPGEAFF. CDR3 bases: TGCGCCAGCAGCATAGACCCTCGACCGGGAGAAGCTTTCTTT. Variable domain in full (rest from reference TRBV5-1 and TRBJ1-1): KAGVTQTPRYLIKTRGQQVTLSCSPISGHRSVSWYQQTPGQGLQFLFEYFSETQRNKGNFPGRFSGRQFSNSRSEMNVSTLELGDSALYLCASSIDPRPGEAFFGQGTRLTVV.

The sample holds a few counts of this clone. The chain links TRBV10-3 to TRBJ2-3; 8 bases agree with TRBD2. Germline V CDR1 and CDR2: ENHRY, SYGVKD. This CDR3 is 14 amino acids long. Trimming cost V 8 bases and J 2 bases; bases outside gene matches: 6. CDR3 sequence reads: CAIGSGGPTDTQYF. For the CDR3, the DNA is TGTGCCATCGGCAGCGGGGGCCCCACAGATACGCAGTATTTT.

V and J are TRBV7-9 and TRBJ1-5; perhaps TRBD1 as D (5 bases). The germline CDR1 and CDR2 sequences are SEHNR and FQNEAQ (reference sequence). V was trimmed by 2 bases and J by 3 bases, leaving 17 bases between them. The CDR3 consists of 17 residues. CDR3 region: CASSLSAGGRINQPQHF. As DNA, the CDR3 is TGTGCCAGCAGCTTAAGTGCTGGGGGACGGATCAATCAGCCCCAGCATTTT. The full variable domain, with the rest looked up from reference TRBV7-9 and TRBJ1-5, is DTGVSQNPRHKITKRGQNVTFRCDPISEHNRLYWYRQTLGQGPEFLTYFQNEAQLEKSRLLSDRFSAERPKGSFSTLEIQRTEQGDSAMYLCASSLSAGGRINQPQHFGDGTRLSIL.

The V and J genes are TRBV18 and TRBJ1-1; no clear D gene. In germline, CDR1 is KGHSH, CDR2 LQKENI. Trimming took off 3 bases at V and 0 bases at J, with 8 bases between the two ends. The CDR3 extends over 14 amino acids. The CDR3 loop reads CASSPTSVNTEAFF. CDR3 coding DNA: TGTGCCAGCTCACCGACGTCGGTGAACACTGAAGCTTTCTTT. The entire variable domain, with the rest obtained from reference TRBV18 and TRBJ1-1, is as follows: NAGVMQNPRHLVRRRGQEARLRCSPMKGHSHVYWYRQLPEEGLKFMVYLQKENIIDESGMPKERFSAEFPKEGPSILRIQQVVRGDSAAYFCASSPTSVNTEAFFGQGTRLTVV.

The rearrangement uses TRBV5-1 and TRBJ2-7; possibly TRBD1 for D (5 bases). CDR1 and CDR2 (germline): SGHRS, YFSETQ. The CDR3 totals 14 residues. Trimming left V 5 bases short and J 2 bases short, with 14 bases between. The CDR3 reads CASSSMAGTYEQYF. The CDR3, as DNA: TGCGCCAGCAGTTCAATGGCAGGGACCTACGAGCAGTACTTC.

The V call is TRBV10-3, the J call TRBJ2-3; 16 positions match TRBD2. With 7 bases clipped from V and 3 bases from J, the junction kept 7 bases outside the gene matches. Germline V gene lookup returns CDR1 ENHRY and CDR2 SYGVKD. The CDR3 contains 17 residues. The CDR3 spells CAITPGTSGGGTDTQYF. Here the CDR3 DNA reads TGTGCCATCACCCCAGGGACTAGCGGGGGGGGGACAGATACGCAGTATTTT.

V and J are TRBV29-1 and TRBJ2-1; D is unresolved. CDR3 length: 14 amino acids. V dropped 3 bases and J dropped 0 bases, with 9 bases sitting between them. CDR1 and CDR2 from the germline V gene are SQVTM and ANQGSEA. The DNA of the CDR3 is TGCAGCGTTGAGCGAGAGGTCTCCTACAATGAGCAGTTCTTC. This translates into CSVEREVSYNEQFF.

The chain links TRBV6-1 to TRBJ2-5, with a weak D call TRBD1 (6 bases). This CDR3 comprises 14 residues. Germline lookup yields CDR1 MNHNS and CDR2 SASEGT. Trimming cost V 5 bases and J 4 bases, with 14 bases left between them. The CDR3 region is CASSTGFGGETQYF. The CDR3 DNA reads TGTGCCAGCAGTACAGGGTTTGGTGGAGAGACCCAGTACTTC.

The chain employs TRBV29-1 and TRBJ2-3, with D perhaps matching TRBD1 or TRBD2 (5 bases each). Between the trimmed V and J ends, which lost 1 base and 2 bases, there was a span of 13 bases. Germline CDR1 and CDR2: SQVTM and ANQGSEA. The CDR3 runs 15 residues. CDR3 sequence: CSVEAGPGLTDTQYF. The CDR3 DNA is TGCAGCGTTGAAGCGGGGCCCGGACTCACAGATACGCAGTATTTT.

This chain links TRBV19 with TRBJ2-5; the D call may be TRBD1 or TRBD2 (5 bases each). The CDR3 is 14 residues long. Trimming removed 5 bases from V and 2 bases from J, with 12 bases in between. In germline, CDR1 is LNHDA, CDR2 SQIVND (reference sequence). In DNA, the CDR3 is TGTGCCAGTAGTGGAACAGGACTGCAAGAGACCCAGTACTTC. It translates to CASSGTGLQETQYF.

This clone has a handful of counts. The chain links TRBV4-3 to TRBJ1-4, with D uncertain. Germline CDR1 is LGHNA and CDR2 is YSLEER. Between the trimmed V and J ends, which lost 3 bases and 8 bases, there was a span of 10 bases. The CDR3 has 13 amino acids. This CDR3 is CASSQWIGEKLFF. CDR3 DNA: TGCGCCAGCAGCCAGTGGATTGGAGAAAAACTGTTTTTT.

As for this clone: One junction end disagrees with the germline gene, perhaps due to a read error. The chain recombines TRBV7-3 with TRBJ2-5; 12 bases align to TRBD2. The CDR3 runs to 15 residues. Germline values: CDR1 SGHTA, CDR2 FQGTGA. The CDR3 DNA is TGTGCCAGCAGCACTAGCGGGGGGACCCAAGGGACCCAGTACTTC. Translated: CASSTSGGTQGTQYF.

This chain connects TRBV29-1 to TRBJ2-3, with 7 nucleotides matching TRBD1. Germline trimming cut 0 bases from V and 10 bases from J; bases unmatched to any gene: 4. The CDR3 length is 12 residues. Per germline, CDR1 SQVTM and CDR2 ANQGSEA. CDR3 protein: CSVEDLRGPQYF. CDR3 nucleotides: TGCAGCGTTGAAGATCTTAGGGGGCCGCAGTATTTT.

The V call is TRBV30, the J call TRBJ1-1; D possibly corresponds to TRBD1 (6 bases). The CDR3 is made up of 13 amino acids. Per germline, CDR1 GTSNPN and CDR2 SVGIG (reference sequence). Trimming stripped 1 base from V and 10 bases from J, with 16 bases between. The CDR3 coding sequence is TGTGCCTGGAGTGGATTACAGGGTTACGGAGCTTTCTTT. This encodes CAWSGLQGYGAFF.

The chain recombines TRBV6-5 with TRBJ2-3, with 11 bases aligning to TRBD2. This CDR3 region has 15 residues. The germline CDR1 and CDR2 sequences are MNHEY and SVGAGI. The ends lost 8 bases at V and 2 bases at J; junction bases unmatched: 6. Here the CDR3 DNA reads TGTGCCAGCGGTCTAGCGGGGGGTCCCACAGATACGCAGTATTTT. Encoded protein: CASGLAGGPTDTQYF.

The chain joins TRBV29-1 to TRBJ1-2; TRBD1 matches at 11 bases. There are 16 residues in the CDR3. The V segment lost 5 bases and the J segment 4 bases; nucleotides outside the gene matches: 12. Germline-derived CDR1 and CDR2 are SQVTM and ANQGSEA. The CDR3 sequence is CSVSRPGQGARYGYTF. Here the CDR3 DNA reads TGCAGCGTTTCTCGGCCCGGACAGGGGGCGCGCTATGGCTACACCTTC.